The 14 T cell receptor beta chains in this list originate from one sample, sequenced in a study of a mutant IDH1 vaccine in newly diagnosed glioma (TCRdb year 2021). The method was the immunoSEQ multiplex PCR assay. Drawn from immuneACCESS, this table holds only the in-frame rearrangements with V and J called that TCRdb kept. Clones are partly lost; checked studies trace under half to an unresolved V gene and leave the rest unexplained. This sample lists about 40,000 clones; 80% were detected once. The ten largest clones take up over 13% of the sample. The time point label, as the study defines it: week 11, during vaccination. Each vaccine dose, consisting of 300 ug of a 20-mer mutant IDH1 peptide in Montanide, was administered subcutaneously with topical imiquimod. These TCRs are of unknown antigen specificity. The material sequenced was peripheral blood mononuclear cells (PBMCs), taken from a glioma patient whose treatment included an IDH1 peptide vaccine. These receptor sequences come from a woman aged 25 to 39 with glioma. Some clones in this sample may be carry-over from other donors' samples.

This chain uses TRBV2 with TRBJ2-1; D is possibly TRBD1 or TRBD2 (6 bases each). Germline CDR1 is SNHLY and CDR2 is FYNNEI. This CDR3 has 15 amino acids. V lost 5 bases and J 6 bases, leaving 17 bases between the germline ends. The CDR3, as DNA: TGTGCCAGCAGTTCCGGGGGCACAAAAAGCAATGAGCAGTTCTTC. Translated: CASSSGGTKSNEQFF. Complete variable domain (other parts from reference TRBV2 and TRBJ2-1): EPEVTQTPSHQVTQMGQEVILRCVPISNHLYFYWYRQILGQKVEFLVSFYNNEISEKSEIFDDQFSVERPDGSNFTLKIRSTKLEDSAMYFCASSSGGTKSNEQFFGPGTRLTVL.

This sequence joins TRBV30 and TRBJ1-1; D unclear. Germline V gene data show CDR1 as GTSNPN and CDR2 as SVGIG (reference sequence). The ends were cut back, 4 bases at V and 1 base at J, with 10 bases in the middle. CDR3 length equals 13 residues. The CDR3 DNA sequence: TGTGCCTGGATAGAAACCACGAACACTGAAGCTTTCTTT. As protein: CAWIETTNTEAFF. Together with reference TRBV30 and TRBJ1-1, the CDR3 gives the full variable domain: SQTIHQWPATLVQPVGSPLSLECTVEGTSNPNLYWYRQAAGRGLQLLFYSVGIGQISSEVPQNLSASRPQDRQFILSSKKLLLSDSGFYLCAWIETTNTEAFFGQGTRLTVV.

The V and J genes are TRBV29-1 and TRBJ1-1; D is ambiguous. The V gene's germline CDR1 is SQVTM and CDR2 ANQGSEA. V was trimmed by 5 bases and J by 5 bases, leaving 15 bases between them. The length of the CDR3 is 13 residues. The CDR3 sequence is CSVRGYRRTEAFF. In nucleotides, the CDR3 is TGCAGCGTTAGAGGGTATCGGAGGACTGAAGCTTTCTTT.

V gene TRBV5-6 combines with J gene TRBJ2-1, with TRBD2 matching 7 bases. From germline, CDR1 is SGHDT and CDR2 YYEEEE. V trimming: 6 bases; J trimming: 0 bases; junction bases outside the gene matches: 6. CDR3 size: 15 residues. The CDR3 loop reads CASNSRDYSYNEQFF. CDR3 DNA: TGTGCCAGCAACAGCCGGGACTACTCCTACAATGAGCAGTTCTTC. Full variable domain (missing parts from reference TRBV5-6 and TRBJ2-1): DAGVTQSPTHLIKTRGQQVTLRCSPKSGHDTVSWYQQALGQGPQFIFQYYEEEERQRGNFPDRFSGHQFPNYSSELNVNALLLGDSALYLCASNSRDYSYNEQFFGPGTRLTVL.

This clone was recorded a few times. This sequence joins TRBV4-2 and TRBJ1-1; D gene uncertain. CDR1 is LGHNA and CDR2 is YNFKEQ in the germline V gene. CDR3 size: 13 residues. V was pared by 3 bases and J by 8 bases, with 13 bases between. CDR3 loop: CASSQGSRKEAFF. CDR3 in DNA: TGTGCCAGCAGCCAGGGCAGTCGAAAAGAAGCTTTCTTT.

The chain is built from TRBV27 and TRBJ1-2; D may be TRBD1 (5 bases). The germline V gene has CDR1 MNHEY and CDR2 SMNVEV (reference sequence). V was clipped by 5 bases and J by 4 bases, with 17 bases between them. This CDR3 has 15 residues. CDR3 nucleotide sequence: TGTGCCAGCAGTCCCGCGGGGGGGTTGGCCTATGGCTACACCTTC. Protein product: CASSPAGGLAYGYTF.

The chain joins TRBV9 to TRBJ1-1; D is possibly TRBD1 (5 bases). The CDR3 is 14 residues long. Germline CDR1 and CDR2: SGDLS and YYNGEE. Deletions cut 4 bases from V and 6 bases from J, with 16 bases between. This CDR3 is CASSPWGEWAEAFF. DNA for the CDR3: TGTGCCAGCAGCCCGTGGGGGGAATGGGCTGAAGCTTTCTTT.

The chain uses TRBV29-1 and TRBJ2-5; D not certain. The germline gives CDR1 SQVTM, CDR2 ANQGSEA. V was clipped by 3 bases and J by 2 bases, with 7 bases between them. The CDR3 contains 12 residues. In DNA form, the CDR3 reads TGCAGCGTTGAGGCCTCTCAAGAGACCCAGTACTTC. Translated: CSVEASQETQYF.

This rearrangement joins TRBV6-5 to TRBJ2-1; D unresolved. V was trimmed by 8 bases and J by 8 bases, leaving 7 bases between them. Germline CDR1 and CDR2: MNHEY and SVGAGI. The CDR3 is made up of 10 amino acids. Here the CDR3 DNA reads TGTGCCAGCGGGTTCTATGAGCAGTTCTTC. Translating gives CASGFYEQFF.

This chain connects TRBV2 to TRBJ2-7; D may be TRBD2 (6 bases). Trimming pared 3 bases from V and 11 bases from J, leaving 11 bases between. Germline lookup yields CDR1 SNHLY and CDR2 FYNNEI. This CDR3 has 11 amino acids. The CDR3 DNA reads TGTGCCAGCAGTGAGGGGGAGGTGGAGTACTTC. Amino acids: CASSEGEVEYF.

The chain links TRBV19 to TRBJ1-1, with D hard to call. The CDR3 length is 13 residues. Germline lookup yields CDR1 LNHDA and CDR2 SQIVND (reference sequence). Trimming pared 8 bases from V and 5 bases from J, leaving 15 bases between. As DNA, the CDR3 is TGTGCCAGTGTAGGACGGCGCGGGACTGAAGCTTTCTTT. It codes for CASVGRRGTEAFF.

This clone was seen a handful of times. The chain employs TRBV19 and TRBJ1-2; D is uncertain. The germline gives CDR1 LNHDA, CDR2 SQIVND (reference sequence). The V gene lost 7 bases and the J gene lost 4 bases, with 4 bases spanning the gap. This CDR3 has 10 residues. CDR3: CASKGYGYTF. In DNA, the CDR3 is TGTGCCAGTAAGGGCTATGGCTACACCTTC.

V and J are TRBV29-1 and TRBJ2-3; 10 bases fit TRBD1. Trimming cost V 3 bases and J 0 bases; bases outside gene matches: 15. Germline V gives CDR1 SQVTM, CDR2 ANQGSEA. CDR3 length: 19 residues. The CDR3 loop reads CSVDDVSGTGAASTDTQYF. The CDR3 region has the DNA TGCAGCGTTGATGACGTATCTGGGACAGGGGCCGCTAGCACAGATACGCAGTATTTT.

This chain connects TRBV14 to TRBJ2-7; D remains unclear. V shed 1 base and J shed 3 bases, with 7 bases lying between them. The CDR3 length is 13 residues. Per the germline V gene, CDR1 is SGHDN and CDR2 is FVKESK. The CDR3 DNA sequence: TGTGCCAGCAGCCAAGGGTCGCGCTACGAGCAGTACTTC. Residues: CASSQGSRYEQYF.